One and the same sample provided the 29 T cell receptor beta chains below, sequenced in a study of blood T cell repertoires in COVID-19. The repertoire was sequenced with immunoSEQ multiplex PCR; TCRdb's copy has only in-frame clones and lacks some. The table has roughly 280,000 clones, 75% to 90% seen once. The sample comprised PBMCs or T cells enriched from blood (not recorded which). The receptors shown here come from a woman aged 25 to 39 with acute COVID-19.

The gene calls are TRBV11-2 and TRBJ2-7; the D is unclear. The V gene's germline CDR1 is SGHAT and CDR2 FQNNGV. This CDR3 contains 12 residues. The V gene lost 6 bases and the J gene lost 4 bases, with 10 bases spanning the gap. The CDR3 loop is CASSPGVYEQYF. DNA of the CDR3: TGTGCCAGCAGTCCAGGCGTTTACGAGCAGTACTTC.

The chain recombines TRBV14 with TRBJ1-6; TRBD1 aligns across 7 bases. Germline V gives CDR1 SGHDN, CDR2 FVKESK. The CDR3 runs to 15 residues. V lost 4 bases to trimming and J lost 8 bases; unmatched junction nucleotides: 8. The CDR3 nucleotides are TGTGCCAGCAGCCTTACCGGGACAGTCGATTCACCCCTCCACTTT. The encoded protein is CASSLTGTVDSPLHF.

This clone was counted a single time. CDR3 loop: CATSNLAGKPETQYF. In DNA form, the CDR3 reads TGTGCCACCAGTAACCTAGCGGGAAAACCTGAGACCCAGTACTTC. The rearrangement uses TRBV24-1 and TRBJ2-5; 9 positions agree with TRBD2. Germline V gene data show CDR1 as KGHDR and CDR2 as SFDVKD. Trimming cost V 6 bases and J 5 bases; bases outside gene matches: 9. This CDR3 is built from 15 residues.

This clone has a single count. The gene calls are TRBV28 and TRBJ1-5, with TRBD1 as a possible D gene (5 bases). V lost 3 bases to trimming and J lost 3 bases, with 9 bases between them. The CDR3 is 14 amino acids. CDR1 and CDR2 (germline): MDHEN, SYDVKM. The CDR3 reads CASSFWTLNQPQHF. CDR3 bases: TGTGCCAGCAGTTTTTGGACACTCAATCAGCCCCAGCATTTT.

This chain connects TRBV3-1 (or the pseudogene TRBV3-2) to TRBJ2-7, with D hard to call. CDR3 length equals 14 residues. Germline CDR1 is LGHDT and CDR2 is YNNKEL (reference sequence). V lost 4 bases to trimming and J lost 3 bases, with 13 bases between them. CDR3 amino acids: CASSLSRIYYEQYF. The CDR3 DNA sequence: TGTGCCAGCAGCCTCTCCAGGATCTACTACGAGCAGTACTTC.

This clone came up a few times. The V and J genes are TRBV5-1 and TRBJ2-7, with 7 bases aligning to TRBD2. Per the germline V gene, CDR1 is SGHRS and CDR2 is YFSETQ. After removal of 0 bases from V and 6 bases from J, the junction contained 3 bases not matched to a gene. The CDR3 extends over 13 amino acids. The CDR3 bases are TGCGCCAGCAGCTTGGGGACTAGTATCGAGCAGTACTTC. Amino acid sequence: CASSLGTSIEQYF.

This rearrangement joins TRBV3-1 (or the pseudogene TRBV3-2) to TRBJ1-1, with 8 bases that match TRBD1. There are 14 residues in the CDR3. Germline trimming cut 1 base from V and 4 bases from J; bases unmatched to any gene: 2. CDR1 and CDR2 (germline): LGHDT, YNNKEL (reference sequence). Here the CDR3 DNA reads TGTGCCAGCAGCCAAGGACAGGGGTCCACTGAAGCTTTCTTT. Its translation is CASSQGQGSTEAFF.

The chain couples TRBV5-1 to TRBJ2-7; the match to TRBD2 covers 8 bases. From germline, CDR1 is SGHRS and CDR2 YFSETQ. J lost 7 bases, V lost 0 bases, and 9 bases had no gene match. The CDR3 extends over 15 amino acids. The CDR3: CASSLEGTSLREQYF. The CDR3 region has the DNA TGCGCCAGCAGCTTGGAGGGGACTAGTCTGCGTGAGCAGTACTTC.

About this clone itself: Distinct nucleotide sequences in the sample also encode this CDR3. This sequence joins TRBV3-1 (or the pseudogene TRBV3-2) and TRBJ1-1; D might be TRBD1 (6 bases). V lost 6 bases to trimming and J lost 0 bases, with 11 bases between them. Germline V CDR1 and CDR2: LGHDT, YNNKEL (reference sequence). This CDR3 is built from 14 residues. The CDR3 protein is CASSPRGMNTEAFF. For the CDR3, the DNA is TGTGCCAGCAGTCCCAGGGGAATGAACACTGAAGCTTTCTTT.

The chain has TRBV12-5 and TRBJ2-3, with 7 bases matching TRBD2. Looked up from germline, CDR1 is LGHNT and CDR2 is FRNRAP. Trimming took 6 bases from V and 1 from J; bases not matched to a gene: 4. There are 14 residues in the CDR3. CDR3 loop: CASGGGPGTDTQYF. The CDR3 nucleotides are TGTGCTAGTGGGGGAGGGCCGGGCACAGATACGCAGTATTTT.

The CDR3 nucleotides read TGCGCCAGCAGTAGTAGCGACGGACTAGGGAACAATGAGCAGTTCTTC. This encodes CASSSSDGLGNNEQFF. This chain connects TRBV10-1 to TRBJ2-1; 7 positions agree with TRBD2. J gave up 5 bases and V 5 bases, and 12 bases lay outside the gene matches. This CDR3 comprises 16 residues. Germline values: CDR1 WNHNN, CDR2 SYGVQD (reference sequence).

The chain is built from TRBV19 and TRBJ1-4; the match to TRBD1 covers 7 bases. This CDR3 spans 13 amino acids. V was clipped by 10 bases and J by 4 bases; unmatched bases: 6. CDR1 is LNHDA and CDR2 is SQIVND in the germline V gene (reference sequence). The chain's CDR3 is CAIRDRVNEKLFF. The CDR3 coding sequence is TGTGCCATCCGGGACAGAGTTAATGAAAAACTGTTTTTT.

The V and J genes are TRBV3-1 (or the pseudogene TRBV3-2) and TRBJ1-5; TRBD1 is a possible D gene (5 bases). CDR1 LGHDT and CDR2 YNNKEL come from the germline V gene (reference sequence). V gave up 4 bases and J gave up 1 base, with 11 bases separating them. This CDR3 spans 15 amino acids. This CDR3 is CASSPQGTSNQPQHF. The CDR3 DNA reads TGTGCCAGCAGCCCGCAGGGCACCAGCAATCAGCCCCAGCATTTT.

The genes are TRBV28 and TRBJ1-2; weak D call: TRBD1 (6 bases). The CDR3 totals 16 residues. Trimming stripped 2 bases from V and 0 bases from J, with 13 bases between. Germline V gene lookup returns CDR1 MDHEN and CDR2 SYDVKM. DNA of the CDR3: TGTGCCAGCAGTTTAGCCGGACAGTTAGCTAACTATGGCTACACCTTC. Translating gives CASSLAGQLANYGYTF.

The DNA of the CDR3 is TGTGCCAGCAGCGGGCAACAGGCCGAGCAGTACTTC. This gives the protein CASSGQQAEQYF. The rearrangement links TRBV5-6 to TRBJ2-7; possibly TRBD1 for D (5 bases). CDR1 SGHDT and CDR2 YYEEEE come from the germline V gene. Trimming left V 4 bases short and J 6 bases short, with 11 bases between. The CDR3 is 12 residues long.

The chain employs TRBV19 and TRBJ2-4; D might be TRBD2 (5 bases). V was cut by 0 bases and J by 9 bases, with 12 bases left in between. Looked up from germline, CDR1 is LNHDA and CDR2 is SQIVND (reference sequence). This CDR3 is 14 amino acids long. The CDR3 protein is CASSIDSGGIIQYF. The CDR3 DNA reads as TGTGCCAGTAGTATAGACAGCGGAGGTATCATTCAGTACTTC.

The chain is built from TRBV7-9 and TRBJ1-3; the D is unclear. Trimming removed 6 bases at V and 2 bases at J, with 17 bases between. Germline assignment: CDR1 SEHNR and CDR2 FQNEAQ (reference sequence). The CDR3 runs to 16 residues. The CDR3 reads CASSPPGRSPGNTIYF. In nucleotides, the CDR3 is TGTGCCAGCAGTCCCCCGGGGAGGTCGCCTGGAAACACCATATATTTT.

This sequence joins TRBV4-2 and TRBJ2-1, with 7 bases that match TRBD2. V lost 0 bases, J lost 7 bases, and 6 bases stayed unmatched. Per germline, CDR1 LGHNA and CDR2 YNFKEQ. The length of the CDR3 is 15 residues. CDR3 region: CASSQDFGGENEQFF. CDR3 DNA: TGTGCCAGCAGCCAAGATTTTGGGGGGGAGAATGAGCAGTTCTTC.

V is TRBV5-8 and J is TRBJ1-1; D is undetermined. The CDR3 extends over 17 amino acids. Germline CDR1 is SGHTS and CDR2 is YDEGEE. Trimming cost V 0 bases and J 3 bases, with 18 bases left between them. CDR3 DNA sequence: TGTGCCAGCAGCTTGGTTGCGGGGATCAGAAGGGACACTGAAGCTTTCTTT. Protein: CASSLVAGIRRDTEAFF.

This chain links TRBV2 with TRBJ1-2; TRBD1 matches 12 bases. Germline V gene lookup returns CDR1 SNHLY and CDR2 FYNNEI. The V segment lost 10 bases and the J segment 7 bases; nucleotides outside the gene matches: 16. This CDR3 spans 16 amino acids. The CDR3 reads CAMPRDRGPNWGGYTF. The DNA for the CDR3 is TGTGCCATGCCGAGGGACAGGGGGCCAAATTGGGGTGGCTACACCTTC.

The CDR3 DNA reads TGTGCCAGCAGTTCGGGACTAGTATTAGCAGATACGCAGTATTTT. Its translation is CASSSGLVLADTQYF. V usage is TRBV28 and J usage is TRBJ2-3; TRBD2 matches 8 bases. Trimming removed 4 bases from V and 4 bases from J; junction bases left unmatched: 7. The CDR3 loop spans 15 amino acids. Germline V gene sequence: CDR1 MDHEN, CDR2 SYDVKM.

This clone has only a few counts. J is TRBJ2-7 and V is TRBV11-2, with D maybe TRBD2 (6 bases). The germline V gene has CDR1 SGHAT and CDR2 FQNNGV. CDR3 length: 14 residues. V was shortened by 2 bases and J by 2 bases, with 10 bases between the two germline ends. CDR3 sequence reads: CASSLSGVAYEQYF. The CDR3 DNA reads TGTGCCAGCAGCTTATCGGGGGTGGCCTACGAGCAGTACTTC.

The chain employs TRBV2 and TRBJ2-2, with D maybe TRBD2 (5 bases). V gave up 5 bases and J gave up 3 bases, with 10 bases separating them. The CDR3 contains 14 residues. The germline V gene encodes CDR1 SNHLY and CDR2 FYNNEI. CDR3 loop: CASSQRRDTGELFF. The DNA for the CDR3 is TGTGCCAGCAGTCAGCGGCGCGACACCGGGGAGCTGTTTTTT. Supplemented by reference TRBV2 and TRBJ2-2, the full variable domain reads EPEVTQTPSHQVTQMGQEVILRCVPISNHLYFYWYRQILGQKVEFLVSFYNNEISEKSEIFDDQFSVERPDGSNFTLKIRSTKLEDSAMYFCASSQRRDTGELFFGEGSRLTVL.

The chain has TRBV28 and TRBJ2-2, with a tentative D call TRBD1 (6 bases). The ends were cut back, 3 bases at V and 0 bases at J, with 11 bases in the middle. Germline lookup yields CDR1 MDHEN and CDR2 SYDVKM. CDR3 length: 16 residues. The CDR3 protein is CASSFQDSANTGELFF. The DNA of the CDR3 is TGTGCCAGCAGTTTTCAGGACAGCGCGAACACCGGGGAGCTGTTTTTT.

This sequence joins TRBV5-1 and TRBJ1-2; 9 bases agree with TRBD1. V was pared by 0 bases and J by 3 bases, with 6 bases of the junction left unmatched. CDR3 length equals 16 residues. The germline CDR1 and CDR2 sequences are SGHRS and YFSETQ. In DNA form, the CDR3 reads TGCGCCAGCAGCTTGGTAAACACAGGGGGCGACTATGGCTACACCTTC. Amino acid sequence: CASSLVNTGGDYGYTF.

As concerns this clone: One end of the junction is discordant with germline, which a read error may explain. V usage is TRBV18 and J usage is TRBJ2-1; TRBD2 matches at 14 bases. Germline V gives CDR1 KGHSH, CDR2 LQKENI. This CDR3 contains 17 residues. CDR3 residues: CASSTGTSGSSNNEQFF. CDR3 nucleotide sequence: TGTGCCAGCTCAACGGGGACTAGCGGGAGCTCCAACAATGAGCAGTTCTTC.

The chain combines TRBV5-3 with TRBJ2-7; 7 bases match TRBD2. Being an ORF, TRBV5-3 has a function that is uncertain. V was clipped by 4 bases and J by 9 bases; unmatched bases: 10. The CDR3 is made up of 13 amino acids. CDR3 amino acids: CARSDKPWTRQYF. CDR3 nucleotides: TGTGCCAGAAGCGATAAACCTTGGACTAGGCAGTACTTC.

This clone has a handful of counts. The chain has TRBV11-2 and TRBJ1-3; possible D gene TRBD1, 6 bases. V lost 2 bases and J lost 0, with 14 bases in between. The CDR3 runs to 17 residues. The germline V gene has CDR1 SGHAT and CDR2 FQNNGV. The chain's CDR3 is CASSLNLGDISGNTIYF. In DNA form, the CDR3 reads TGTGCCAGCAGCTTAAATTTGGGGGACATCTCTGGAAACACCATATATTTT.

The chain links TRBV5-5 to TRBJ2-7; TRBD2 matches 10 bases. Germline V gene data show CDR1 as SGHKS and CDR2 as YYEKEE (reference sequence). V dropped 0 bases and J dropped 3; count of bases not matched to a gene: 6. The CDR3 covers 16 residues. The CDR3: CASSLDMTSGYYEQYF. DNA of the CDR3: TGTGCCAGCAGCTTGGATATGACTAGCGGGTACTACGAGCAGTACTTC.